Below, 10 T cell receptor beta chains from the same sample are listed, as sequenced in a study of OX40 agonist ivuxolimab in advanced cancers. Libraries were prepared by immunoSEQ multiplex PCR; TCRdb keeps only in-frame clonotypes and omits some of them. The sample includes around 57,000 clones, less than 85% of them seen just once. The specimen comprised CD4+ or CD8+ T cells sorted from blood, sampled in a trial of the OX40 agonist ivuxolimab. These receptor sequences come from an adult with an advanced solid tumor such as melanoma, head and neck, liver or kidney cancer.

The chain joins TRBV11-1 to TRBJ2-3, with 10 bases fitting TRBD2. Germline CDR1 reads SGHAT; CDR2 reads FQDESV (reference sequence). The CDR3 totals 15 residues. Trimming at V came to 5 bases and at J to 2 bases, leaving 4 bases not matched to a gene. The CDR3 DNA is TGTGCCAGCAGCACACTAGCGGGATTCACAGATACGCAGTATTTT. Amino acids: CASSTLAGFTDTQYF.

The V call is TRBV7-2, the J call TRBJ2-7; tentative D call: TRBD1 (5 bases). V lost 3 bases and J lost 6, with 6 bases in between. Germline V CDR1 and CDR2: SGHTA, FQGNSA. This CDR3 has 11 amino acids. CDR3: CASSFGAEQYF. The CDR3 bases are TGTGCCAGCAGCTTTGGGGCCGAGCAGTACTTC.

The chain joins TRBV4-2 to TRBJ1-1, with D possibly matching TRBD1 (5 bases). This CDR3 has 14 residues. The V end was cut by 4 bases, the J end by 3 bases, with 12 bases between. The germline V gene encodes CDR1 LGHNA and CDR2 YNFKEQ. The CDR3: CASSLGGGDTEAFF. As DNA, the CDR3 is TGTGCCAGCAGCCTGGGGGGAGGGGACACTGAAGCTTTCTTT.

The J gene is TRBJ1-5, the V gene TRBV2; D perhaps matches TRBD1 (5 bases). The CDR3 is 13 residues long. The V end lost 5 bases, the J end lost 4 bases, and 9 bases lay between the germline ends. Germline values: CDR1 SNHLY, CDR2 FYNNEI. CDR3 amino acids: CASSMDKNQPQHF. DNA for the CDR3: TGTGCCAGCAGTATGGACAAAAATCAGCCCCAGCATTTT. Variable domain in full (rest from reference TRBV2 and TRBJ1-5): EPEVTQTPSHQVTQMGQEVILRCVPISNHLYFYWYRQILGQKVEFLVSFYNNEISEKSEIFDDQFSVERPDGSNFTLKIRSTKLEDSAMYFCASSMDKNQPQHFGDGTRLSIL.

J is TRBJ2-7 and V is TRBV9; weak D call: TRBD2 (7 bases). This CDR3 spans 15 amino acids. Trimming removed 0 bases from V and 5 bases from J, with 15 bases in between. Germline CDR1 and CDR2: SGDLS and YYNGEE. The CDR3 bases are TGTGCCAGCAGCGTAGGAGGATGGGGGGGCCACGAGCAGTACTTC. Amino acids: CASSVGGWGGHEQYF.

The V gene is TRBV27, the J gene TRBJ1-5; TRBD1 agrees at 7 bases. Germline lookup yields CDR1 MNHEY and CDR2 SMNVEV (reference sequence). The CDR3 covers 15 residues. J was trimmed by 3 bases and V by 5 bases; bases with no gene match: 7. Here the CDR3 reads CASSADREINQPQHF. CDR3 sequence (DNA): TGTGCCAGCAGTGCCGACAGGGAGATCAATCAGCCCCAGCATTTT.

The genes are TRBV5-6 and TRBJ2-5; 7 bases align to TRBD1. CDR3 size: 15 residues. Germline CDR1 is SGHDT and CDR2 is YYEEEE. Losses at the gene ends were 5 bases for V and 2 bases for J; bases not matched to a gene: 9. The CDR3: CASSNRGLSQETQYF. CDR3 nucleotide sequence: TGTGCCAGCAGTAACAGGGGCCTGAGTCAAGAGACCCAGTACTTC.

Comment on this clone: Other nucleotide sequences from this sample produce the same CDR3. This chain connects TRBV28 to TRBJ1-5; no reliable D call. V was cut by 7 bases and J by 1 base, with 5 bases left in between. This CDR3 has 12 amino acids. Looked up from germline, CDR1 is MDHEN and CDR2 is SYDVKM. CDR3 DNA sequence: TGTGCCAGCACGGGGAGCAATCAGCCCCAGCATTTT. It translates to CASTGSNQPQHF.

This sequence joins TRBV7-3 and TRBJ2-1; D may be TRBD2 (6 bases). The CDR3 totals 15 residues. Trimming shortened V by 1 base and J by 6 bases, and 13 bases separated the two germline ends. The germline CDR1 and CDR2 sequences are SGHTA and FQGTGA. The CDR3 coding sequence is TGTGCCAGCAGCTTAAATCGGGAGTGGGGCAATGAGCAGTTCTTC. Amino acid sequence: CASSLNREWGNEQFF. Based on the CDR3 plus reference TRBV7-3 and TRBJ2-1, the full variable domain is GAGVSQTPSNKVTEKGKYVELRCDPISGHTALYWYRQSLGQGPEFLIYFQGTGAADDSGLPNDRFFAVRPEGSVSTLKIQRTERGDSAVYLCASSLNREWGNEQFFGPGTRLTVL.

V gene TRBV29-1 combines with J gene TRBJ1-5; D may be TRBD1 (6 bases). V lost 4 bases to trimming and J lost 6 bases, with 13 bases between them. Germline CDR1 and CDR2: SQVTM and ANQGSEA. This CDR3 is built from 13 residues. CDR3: CSVVGGLGQPQHF. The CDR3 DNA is TGCAGCGTTGTCGGGGGCCTGGGTCAGCCCCAGCATTTT.